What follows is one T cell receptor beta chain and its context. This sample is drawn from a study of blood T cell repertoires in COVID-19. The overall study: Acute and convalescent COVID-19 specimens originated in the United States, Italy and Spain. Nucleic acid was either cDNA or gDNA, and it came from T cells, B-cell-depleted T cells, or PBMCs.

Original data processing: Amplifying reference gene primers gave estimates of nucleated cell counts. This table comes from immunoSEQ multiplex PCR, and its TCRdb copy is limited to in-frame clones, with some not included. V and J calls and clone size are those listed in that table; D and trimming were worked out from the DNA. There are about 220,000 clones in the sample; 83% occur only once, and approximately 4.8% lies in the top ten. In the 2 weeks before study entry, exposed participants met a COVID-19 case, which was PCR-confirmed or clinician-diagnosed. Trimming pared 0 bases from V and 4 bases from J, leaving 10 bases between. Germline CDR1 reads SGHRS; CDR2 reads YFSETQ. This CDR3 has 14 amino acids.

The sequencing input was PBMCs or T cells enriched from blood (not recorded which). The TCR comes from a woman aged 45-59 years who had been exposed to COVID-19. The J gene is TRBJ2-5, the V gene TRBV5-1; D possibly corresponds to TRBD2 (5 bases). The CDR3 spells CASSLGLARETQYF. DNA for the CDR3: TGCGCCAGCAGCTTGGGGCTAGCTAGAGAGACCCAGTACTTC.